This TCR beta chain comes out of a study of human T cells and chemical hapten exposure. TCRdb processed the RACE reads anew with MiXCR; each CDR3 protein has one entry. The table has about 50,000 distinct CDR3 sequences, 9.5% to 10% seen once. Time point indicated: pre-sensitization, week 0. Indicated treatment: therapeutic diphenylcyclopropenone sensitization with weekly scalp DPC. Blood, whole and unfractionated, served as the source for total RNA extraction. Germline CDR1 reads SGHNT; CDR2 reads YYREEE (reference sequence). The J segment lost 6 bases and the V segment lost 4 bases, leaving 22 bases of the junction unmatched. The CDR3 is made up of 18 amino acids.

The chain links TRBV5-4 to TRBJ2-7; TRBD2 matches at 7 bases. The source was whole blood, collected in connection with sensitization to the hapten diphenylcyclopropenone (DPC). This TCR derives from a woman aged 25-40 years with alopecia areata. Some clones in this sample may be carry-over from other donors' samples. The CDR3 region is CASSPGRVAGGRSSEQYF. The CDR3 nucleotides are TGTGCCAGCAGCCCAGGGAGGGTAGCCGGGGGTAGGTCTAGCGAGCAGTACTTC.